The T cell receptor beta chain under discussion was sequenced for a study of T cell responses to AZD1222 COVID-19 vaccine. The study, taken as a whole, reports: Clonal diversity may have been underestimated in mostly white British donors. Seropositive at baseline were only six AZD1222 recipients. The study sampled repertoires only after the peak T cell response.

Only in-frame clones appear in the TCRdb table, and some are missing; sequencing was by immunoSEQ multiplex PCR. The sample lists over 110,000 clones, under 95% occurring once. With regard to this clone: What it recognizes is unknown.

The V end was cut by 7 bases, the J end by 6 bases, with 21 bases between. Per the germline V gene, CDR1 is MGHDK and CDR2 is SYGVNS. The CDR3 sequence is 15 residues long. The clonotype originates from an adult in good health. This sequence joins TRBV25-1 and TRBJ1-2; maybe TRBD1 (5 bases). The starting material was peripheral blood, obtained on day 0 of AZD1222 vaccination. The CDR3 here is CASTDGRAPSNGYTF. In nucleotides, the CDR3 is TGTGCCAGCACGGATGGCAGGGCCCCTTCAAATGGCTACACCTTC.